The next 6 T cell receptor beta chains were all read from a single sample in a study of cytomegalovirus exposure and HLA in healthy donors. It was with 60 Vbeta and 13 Jbeta primers that the PCR ran. TCRdb's copy holds only in-frame clones and misses some; the assay was immunoSEQ multiplex PCR. The data contain roughly 100,000 clones, approximately 81% of them singletons. The sequencing sample was made of PBMCs. The origin of the receptors is a man younger than 40 in good health and CMV-seronegative.

This sequence joins TRBV5-4 and TRBJ2-5, with 7 bases aligning to TRBD2. Trimming took 3 bases from V and 5 from J; bases not matched to a gene: 10. CDR3 length equals 15 residues. The V gene's germline CDR1 is SGHNT and CDR2 YYREEE (reference sequence). The CDR3 nucleotides are TGTGCCAGCAGCTGGAAAGGACTAGTCGTGGAGACCCAGTACTTC. Its protein is CASSWKGLVVETQYF.

This clone was observed once. The V and J genes are TRBV7-9 and TRBJ2-5, with D unresolved. Germline CDR1 and CDR2: SEHNR and FQNEAQ (reference sequence). The CDR3 extends over 14 amino acids. The V end was cut by 8 bases, the J end by 2 bases, with 15 bases between. The CDR3 bases are TGTGCCAGCGGCCTGCGGAGAAGACAAGAGACCCAGTACTTC. Translation: CASGLRRRQETQYF.

This chain connects TRBV19 to TRBJ2-7, with TRBD1 matching 7 bases. Germline-derived CDR1 and CDR2 are LNHDA and SQIVND (reference sequence). After removal of 7 bases from V and 3 bases from J, the junction contained 9 bases not matched to a gene. CDR3 length: 14 amino acids. The CDR3 DNA follows: TGTGCCAGTACTGCAGGGGGTACTTTCTACGAGCAGTACTTC. Translation: CASTAGGTFYEQYF.

The chain joins TRBV25-1 to TRBJ1-1; possible D gene TRBD1, 5 bases. CDR3 size: 14 residues. Trimming stripped 6 bases from V and 1 base from J, with 12 bases between. The germline gives CDR1 MGHDK, CDR2 SYGVNS. The CDR3 nucleotides read TGTGCCAGCAGGCAAACTGGGGCGAACACTGAAGCTTTCTTT. This translates into CASRQTGANTEAFF. Filled out from reference TRBV25-1 and TRBJ1-1, the complete variable domain reads EADIYQTPRYLVIGTGKKITLECSQTMGHDKMYWYQQDPGMELHLIHYSYGVNSTEKGDLSSESTVSRIRTEHFPLTLESARPSHTSQYLCASRQTGANTEAFFGQGTRLTVV.

The chain couples TRBV7-2 to TRBJ1-5; possible D gene TRBD1, 5 bases. The germline V gene encodes CDR1 SGHTA and CDR2 FQGNSA. This CDR3 contains 14 residues. V was trimmed by 0 bases and J by 7 bases, leaving 10 bases between them. The CDR3 is CASSLAGAGQPQHF. CDR3 nucleotide sequence: TGTGCCAGCAGCTTAGCTGGGGCGGGACAGCCCCAGCATTTT. Full variable domain (missing parts from reference TRBV7-2 and TRBJ1-5): GAGVSQSPSNKVTEKGKDVELRCDPISGHTALYWYRQSLGQGLEFLIYFQGNSAPDKSGLPSDRFSAERTGGSVSTLTIQRTQQEDSAVYLCASSLAGAGQPQHFGDGTRLSIL.

The chain uses TRBV30 and TRBJ1-2; 9 bases fit TRBD1. This CDR3 is built from 13 residues. The germline gives CDR1 GTSNPN, CDR2 SVGIG (reference sequence). V lost 1 base and J lost 7; bases outside the gene matches: 4. This CDR3 reads CAWSGQGGAGYTF. The CDR3 bases are TGTGCCTGGAGTGGACAGGGGGGAGCTGGCTACACCTTC.